Listed below are T cell receptor beta chains from one sample, sequenced in a study of cytomegalovirus exposure and HLA in healthy donors. TCRdb's table, derived via immunoSEQ multiplex PCR, lists solely in-frame clones and lacks some. Of around 180,000 clones listed, 77% are singletons. The sequencing sample was made of PBMCs. These receptors were taken from a woman in her 30s in good health and CMV-seropositive. CDR3s include the opening cysteine and the closing phenylalanine or tryptophan. D genes are given only for firm matches. Expanded clones get a size class; other rows say once, few or many, or leave the size out.

>NA|TRBV27|TRBJ2-1|NA
TGTGCCAGCAGTTTATCCGCTAACTACAATGAGCAGTTCTTC
CASSLSANYNEQFF
>TRBD2|TRBV2|TRBJ2-7|NA
TGTGCCGGCGGGGAGGGAGTTCCCTACGAGCAGTACTTC
CAGGEGVPYEQYF
>TRBD1|TRBV28|TRBJ1-2|once
TGTGCCAGCAGTTTAATCGGACAGGCCGACTTC
CASSLIGQADF
>TRBD1|TRBV5-6|TRBJ2-7|few
TGTGCCAGCAGCTTTGGCACCGGGACAGGGTCCTGGGAGCAGTACTTC
CASSFGTGTGSWEQYF
>TRBD2|TRBV4-1|TRBJ2-1|NA
TGCGCCAGCAGAAGACTAGCGGGTTACAATGAGCAGTTCTTC
CASRRLAGYNEQFF
>NA|TRBV29-1|TRBJ1-3|NA
TGCAGCGTTTTGGGCGACGCCGGAAACACCATATATTTT
CSVLGDAGNTIYF
>NA|TRBV19|TRBJ2-7|NA
TGTGCCAGTAGTACCGGCCGGAGCGGACCTTACGAGCAGTACTTC
CASSTGRSGPYEQYF
>TRBD2|TRBV7-8|TRBJ2-7|once
TGTGCCAGCAGCTTACTACAGGCGGGAGGTAACTACGAGCAGTACTTC
CASSLLQAGGNYEQYF
>TRBD1|TRBV10-3|TRBJ1-6|NA
TGTGCCATCAGGCAGGGGGCGGATAATTCACCCCTCCACTTT
CAIRQGADNSPLHF
>TRBD1|TRBV30|TRBJ2-3|NA
TGTGCCGGAGGGGGGGGACAGGGGTCAGATACGCAGTATTTT
CAGGGGQGSDTQYF
>NA|TRBV5-1|TRBJ1-3|NA
TGCGCCAGCAGCCCTAGCGGGGGCTTCGGAAACACCATATATTTT
CASSPSGGFGNTIYF
>NA|TRBV18|TRBJ1-1|NA
TGTGCCAGCTCTCAGGGGATGAACACTGAAGCTTTCTTT
CASSQGMNTEAFF
>TRBD1|TRBV7-9|TRBJ1-3|NA
TGTGCCAGCAGCAGGGACAGGGAGAAGGACACCATATATTTT
CASSRDREKDTIYF
>NA|TRBV9|TRBJ2-3|NA
TGTGCCAGCAGCCTATCGGCGGGTTTAGGTACAGATACGCAGTATTTT
CASSLSAGLGTDTQYF
>NA|TRBV21-1|TRBJ1-2|NA
TGTGCCAGCAGCAAGGACAGCTTCTATGGCTACACCTTC
CASSKDSFYGYTF
>NA|TRBV7-9|TRBJ1-1|NA
TGTGCCAGCAGCTCGAACGAGGGACAACCGATGAACACTGAAGCTTTCTTT
CASSSNEGQPMNTEAFF
>TRBD2|TRBV28|TRBJ2-7|NA
TGTGCCAGCAGTTATCCGGGGGGGACCTACGAGCAGTACTTC
CASSYPGGTYEQYF
>TRBD1|TRBV6-6|TRBJ1-2|NA
TGTGCCAGCAGTTATACGGGACAGATCTATGGCTACACCTTC
CASSYTGQIYGYTF
>NA|TRBV7-2|TRBJ2-5|NA
TGTGCCAGCAGCTTAGCCTACGAGGAGACCCAGTACTTC
CASSLAYEETQYF
>NA|TRBV30|TRBJ2-1|NA
TGTGCCTGGAGTTCAGGGGGGTATGAGCAGTTCTTC
CAWSSGGYEQFF
>NA|TRBV5-1|TRBJ2-7|NA
TGCGCCAGCAGCTTGGCCCCGGACGTCAGCGGGTACGAGCAGTACTTC
CASSLAPDVSGYEQYF
>TRBD2|TRBV7-2|TRBJ2-7|NA
TGTGCCAGCAGCTTCCCCGGGGGGACCTACGAGCAGTACTTC
CASSFPGGTYEQYF
>TRBD2|TRBV5-1|TRBJ2-3|NA
TGCGCCAGCTCCACGGAACTAGCGGGAGAAGTTGGCACAGATACGCAGTATTTT
CASSTELAGEVGTDTQYF
>NA|TRBV5-1|TRBJ1-1|few
TGCGCCAGCAAGACGGAGCCTAAATGGAACACTGAAGCTTTCTTT
CASKTEPKWNTEAFF
>NA|TRBV5-1|TRBJ2-7|NA
TGCGCCAGCAGCTTGGGCCCAGACTCCTACGAGCAGTACTTC
CASSLGPDSYEQYF
>NA|TRBV4-2|TRBJ2-7|NA
TGTGCCAGCAGCCCTGAGGGAGCAAGCTCCTACGAGCAGTACTTC
CASSPEGASSYEQYF
>NA|TRBV10-3|TRBJ1-5|NA
TGTGCCATCAGTGAGTCCGAAGCCCTTCAGCCCCAGCATTTT
CAISESEALQPQHF
>TRBD2|TRBV9|TRBJ2-7|NA
TGTGCCAGCAGCGCTAGCGGGGTCACCTACGAGCAGTACTTC
CASSASGVTYEQYF
>NA|TRBV6-5|TRBJ1-5|NA
TGTGCCAGCAGTGAAGCTGGTCAGCCCCAGCATTTT
CASSEAGQPQHF
>TRBD1|TRBV5-4|TRBJ1-1|few
TGTGCCAGCAGCTTCCAGGGGGCACTGAACACTGAAGCTTTCTTT
CASSFQGALNTEAFF
>TRBD2|TRBV2|TRBJ2-4|once
TGTGCCAGCAGCCAGTCCCTGACTAGCAAAGACTTC
CASSQSLTSKDF
>NA|TRBV5-6|TRBJ2-3|once
TGTGCCAGCAGCTGGACAGCCCTGAGGGGCACAGATACGCAGTATTTT
CASSWTALRGTDTQYF
>NA|TRBV6-1|TRBJ2-3|NA
TGTGCCAGCAAACCCGGTGGCACAGATACGCAGTATTTT
CASKPGGTDTQYF
>NA|TRBV5-4|TRBJ2-1|NA
TGTGCCAGCAGCTTGGACAGTCTTTACAATGAGCAGTTCTTC
CASSLDSLYNEQFF
>TRBD1|TRBV19|TRBJ2-7|NA
TGTGCCAGTAGCATTCCGGGACAGCCTGCTCGAGAGCAGTACTTC
CASSIPGQPAREQYF
>TRBD1|TRBV6-1|TRBJ2-3|NA
TGTGCCAGCAGCTCGACAGGGGCAAAAGGAGATACGCAGTATTTT
CASSSTGAKGDTQYF
>TRBD1|TRBV5-5|TRBJ2-1|once
TGTGCCAGCAGCTTGGGACCGCGCCAGGGGGTTTACAATGAGCAGTTCTTC
CASSLGPRQGVYNEQFF
>TRBD2|TRBV7-9|TRBJ2-7|NA
TGTGCCAGCAGCTTAGAGGGCGGGAGGGCCTTTTTGTACGAGCAGTACTTC
CASSLEGGRAFLYEQYF
>TRBD2|TRBV4-3|TRBJ2-3|NA
TGCGCCAGCAGCCAAGATTCCCTAGCGGGCACAGATACGCAGTATTTT
CASSQDSLAGTDTQYF
>NA|TRBV18|TRBJ1-1|once
TGTGCCAGCTCACAGGGGGAGAACACTGAAGCTTTCTTT
CASSQGENTEAFF
>NA|TRBV14|TRBJ1-2|NA
TGTGCCAGCAGCCAAGATCTTTTTGACAGCTATGGCTACACCTTC
CASSQDLFDSYGYTF
>TRBD2|TRBV7-9|TRBJ2-7|NA
TGTGCCAGCATTTCACTAGCGGGAGCGTACGAGCAGTACTTC
CASISLAGAYEQYF
>TRBD1|TRBV6-5|TRBJ1-4|NA
TGTGCCAGCAGGGATTACAGGGGAGCTAATGAAAAACTGTTTTTT
CASRDYRGANEKLFF
>TRBD1|TRBV7-9|TRBJ2-6|NA
TGTGCCAGCAGCCCCCGGGACAGGGCTGGGGCCAACGTCCTGACTTTC
CASSPRDRAGANVLTF
>TRBD2|TRBV5-4|TRBJ2-3|NA
TGTGCCAGCAGCTTGGACGGGACTAGCGCCTATACGCAGTATTTT
CASSLDGTSAYTQYF